Below, 18 T cell receptor beta chains from the same sample are listed, as sequenced in a study of blood T cell repertoires in COVID-19. TCRdb keeps only in-frame clones here, not all; method: immunoSEQ multiplex PCR. This repertoire shows 170,000 or so clones, roughly 89% found once; its top ten account for approximately 13%. Material: peripheral blood. The receptors were sampled from a woman in her 70s with COVID-19, enrolled during active disease.

The chain carries TRBV5-5 and TRBJ2-1, with 8 bases fitting TRBD1. V shed 2 bases, J shed 8 bases, and the junction held 9 bases outside the gene matches. Germline V lookup: CDR1 SGHKS, CDR2 YYEKEE (reference sequence). This CDR3 spans 15 amino acids. CDR3 bases: TGTGCCAGCAGCTTATCGCGCAGGGGGCTATATGAGCAGTTCTTC. It is translated as CASSLSRRGLYEQFF.

The chain is built from TRBV6-1 and TRBJ2-3; 7 nucleotides agree with TRBD2. The CDR3 has 13 residues. After removal of 6 bases from V and 5 bases from J, the junction contained 5 bases not matched to a gene. The V gene's germline CDR1 is MNHNS and CDR2 SASEGT. The CDR3 coding sequence is TGTGCCAGCAGCCGGGACTACCAAGATACGCAGTATTTT. Protein sequence: CASSRDYQDTQYF.

The count of this clone is one. The chain recombines TRBV28 with TRBJ1-6; tentatively, D is TRBD1 (5 bases). This CDR3 is 16 amino acids long. Germline V lookup: CDR1 MDHEN, CDR2 SYDVKM. Trimming took 8 bases from V and 1 from J, leaving 15 bases between them. CDR3 DNA sequence: TGTGCCAGCCAGGGCCTGGGGGGATCCTATAATTCACCCCTCCACTTT. Protein: CASQGLGGSYNSPLHF.

The V gene is TRBV7-3, the J gene TRBJ1-1; D not resolved. The CDR3 contains 13 residues. The V end lost 2 bases, the J end lost 2 bases, and 6 bases lay between the germline ends. CDR1 is SGHTA and CDR2 is FQGTGA in the germline V gene. The CDR3 protein is CASSLHSNTEAFF. CDR3 in DNA: TGTGCCAGCAGCTTACACAGTAACACTGAAGCTTTCTTT.

This clone was counted once. This sequence joins TRBV7-9 and TRBJ1-1; D uncertain. The germline V gene encodes CDR1 SEHNR and CDR2 FQNEAQ (reference sequence). The CDR3 runs 13 residues. The ends were cut back, 4 bases at V and 4 bases at J, with 10 bases in the middle. The CDR3 coding sequence is TGTGCCAGCAGCTACCTTGCGGGCACTGAAGCTTTCTTT. Translated, it gives CASSYLAGTEAFF.

The chain links TRBV5-1 to TRBJ2-1; 9 nucleotides agree with TRBD2. Unmatched junction bases numbered 3, after V lost 4 bases and J lost 7 bases. The CDR3 totals 13 residues. In germline, CDR1 is SGHRS, CDR2 YFSETQ. The CDR3 DNA follows: TGCGCCAGCAGCGTGACTAGCGGTAATGAGCAGTTCTTC. Its translation: CASSVTSGNEQFF. Supplemented by reference TRBV5-1 and TRBJ2-1, the full variable domain reads KAGVTQTPRYLIKTRGQQVTLSCSPISGHRSVSWYQQTPGQGLQFLFEYFSETQRNKGNFPGRFSGRQFSNSRSEMNVSTLELGDSALYLCASSVTSGNEQFFGPGTRLTVL.

The chain recombines TRBV4-2 with TRBJ2-1, with TRBD2 matching 7 bases. The CDR3 length is 16 residues. Germline assignment: CDR1 LGHNA and CDR2 YNFKEQ. Germline trimming cut 3 bases from V and 0 bases from J; bases unmatched to any gene: 5. The CDR3 coding sequence is TGTGCCAGCAGCCACGCGGGGGTCGGCTCCTACAATGAGCAGTTCTTC. Its protein is CASSHAGVGSYNEQFF.

The CDR3 here is CAISDTGGRSNQPQHF. The DNA for the CDR3 is TGTGCCATCAGTGATACAGGGGGCCGAAGCAATCAGCCCCAGCATTTT. This chain uses TRBV10-3 with TRBJ1-5, with 9 nucleotides matching TRBD1. Germline CDR1 ENHRY, CDR2 SYGVKD. After removal of 3 bases from V and 1 base from J, the junction contained 4 bases not matched to a gene. This CDR3 spans 16 amino acids.

The V call is TRBV4-3, the J call TRBJ2-1; 11 positions match TRBD2. Unmatched junction bases numbered 3, after V lost 1 base and J lost 4 bases. The CDR3 spans 16 residues. Germline CDR1 LGHNA, CDR2 YSLEER. The CDR3 region is CASSQAGTSGYNEQFF. The CDR3 coding sequence is TGCGCCAGCAGCCAAGCCGGGACTAGCGGTTACAATGAGCAGTTCTTC.

The V and J genes are TRBV6-1 and TRBJ2-1; 9 nucleotides match TRBD1. Germline V gene lookup returns CDR1 MNHNS and CDR2 SASEGT. This CDR3 has 16 residues. V was pared by 4 bases and J by 9 bases, with 13 bases of the junction left unmatched. CDR3 coding DNA: TGTGCCAGCAGTGTCCCCTTGGGACAGGGTAAGGGTGAGCAGTTCTTC. This translates into CASSVPLGQGKGEQFF.

This clone has more than one count but fewer than ten. CDR3 nucleotides: TGTGCCAGTCGGGACAAGTCCTACGAGCAGTACTTC. It translates to CASRDKSYEQYF. The V call is TRBV19, the J call TRBJ2-7; tentatively, D is TRBD1 (6 bases). V dropped 8 bases and J dropped 1 base, with 9 bases sitting between them. The CDR3 is made up of 12 amino acids. CDR1 is LNHDA, CDR2 SQIVND, per germline (reference sequence).

Here the CDR3 DNA reads TGTGCCATCAGTGAGGAGGGGGCAGATACGCAGTATTTT. Its translation: CAISEEGADTQYF. The chain recombines TRBV10-3 with TRBJ2-3; D may be TRBD1 (6 bases). Germline V gene sequence: CDR1 ENHRY, CDR2 SYGVKD. V was pared by 2 bases and J by 4 bases, with 7 bases between. The CDR3 is 13 amino acids.

The chain joins TRBV14 to TRBJ2-1; no clear D gene. Germline V lookup: CDR1 SGHDN, CDR2 FVKESK. Trimming removed 4 bases at V and 3 bases at J, with 4 bases between. This CDR3 is built from 12 residues. The CDR3 reads CASSPIYNEQFF. CDR3 DNA sequence: TGTGCCAGCAGCCCCATCTACAATGAGCAGTTCTTC.

The chain employs TRBV28 and TRBJ1-2; D remains unclear. This CDR3 comprises 13 residues. The germline V gene has CDR1 MDHEN and CDR2 SYDVKM. V lost 1 base, J lost 8 bases, and 11 bases lay in between. The CDR3 spells CASSLYGYSGYTF. CDR3 nucleotides: TGTGCCAGCAGTTTATACGGGTACTCCGGCTACACCTTC.

The chain carries TRBV5-4 and TRBJ2-1; 8 nucleotides agree with TRBD1. The CDR3 extends over 14 amino acids. Germline V gene data show CDR1 as SGHNT and CDR2 as YYREEE (reference sequence). The ends lost 4 bases at V and 7 bases at J; junction bases unmatched: 7. CDR3 sequence reads: CASSTAGTGNEQFF. The CDR3 DNA follows: TGTGCCAGCAGCACCGCCGGGACAGGTAATGAGCAGTTCTTC.

The CDR3 loop is CASSFLSLGYEQYF. The CDR3 coding sequence is TGCGCCAGCAGCTTTCTTTCCCTCGGTTACGAGCAGTACTTC. This rearrangement joins TRBV5-1 to TRBJ2-7; D not resolved. CDR1 and CDR2 (germline): SGHRS, YFSETQ. CDR3 length: 14 amino acids. V was clipped by 2 bases and J by 4 bases, with 13 bases between them.

The V gene is TRBV5-8, the J gene TRBJ2-7; 11 nucleotides match TRBD2. This CDR3 is 15 amino acids long. CDR1 is SGHTS and CDR2 is YDEGEE in the germline V gene. V shed 2 bases, J shed 5 bases, and the junction held 6 bases outside the gene matches. The CDR3 loop is CASSFSSGRSHEQYF. In nucleotides, the CDR3 is TGTGCCAGCAGCTTTTCTAGCGGGAGGTCCCACGAGCAGTACTTC.

In this sample, this clone turned up once. The chain carries TRBV2 and TRBJ2-5, with D possibly being TRBD1 (6 bases). Germline-derived CDR1 and CDR2 are SNHLY and FYNNEI. Between the trimmed V and J ends, which lost 5 bases and 7 bases, there was a span of 14 bases. The CDR3 covers 13 residues. CDR3 residues: CASSTGWRVTQYF. As DNA, the CDR3 is TGTGCCAGCAGTACAGGGTGGCGGGTGACCCAGTACTTC.